These 21 T cell receptor beta chains were sequenced from one sample in a study of blood T cell repertoires in COVID-19. The protocol was immunoSEQ multiplex PCR, while the TCRdb copy is restricted to in-frame clones and leaves out a portion. This table has hundreds of thousands of clones, approximately 87% appearing once. Material for sequencing was peripheral blood. Source of these receptors: a woman in her fifties or sixties with acute or convalescent COVID-19.

This clone appeared once. The chain links TRBV6-5 to TRBJ2-3, with 8 positions matching TRBD1. This CDR3 has 14 amino acids. CDR1 and CDR2 from the germline V gene are MNHEY and SVGAGI. With 6 bases clipped from V and 1 base from J, the junction kept 3 bases outside the gene matches. The CDR3 coding sequence is TGTGCCAGCAGCCTACAGGGGGGCACAGATACGCAGTATTTT. The encoded protein is CASSLQGGTDTQYF.

The chain has TRBV24-1 and TRBJ1-5, with 7 bases identical to TRBD1. This CDR3 is built from 15 residues. V lost 8 bases to trimming and J lost 7 bases; unmatched junction nucleotides: 13. CDR1 KGHDR and CDR2 SFDVKD come from the germline V gene. The CDR3 DNA reads as TGTGCCACCACCTGGGCCAGGGGGGCCAACCAGCCCCAGCATTTT. Translated, it gives CATTWARGANQPQHF.

The V and J genes are TRBV5-1 and TRBJ2-3, with TRBD1 matching 7 bases. The CDR3 consists of 17 residues. The ends lost 0 bases at V and 2 bases at J; junction bases unmatched: 9. Looked up from germline, CDR1 is SGHRS and CDR2 is YFSETQ. CDR3 residues: CASSLAGGQRFTDTQYF. CDR3 DNA: TGCGCCAGCAGCTTGGCAGGGGGACAGAGATTCACAGATACGCAGTATTTT. The entire variable domain, with the rest obtained from reference TRBV5-1 and TRBJ2-3, is as follows: KAGVTQTPRYLIKTRGQQVTLSCSPISGHRSVSWYQQTPGQGLQFLFEYFSETQRNKGNFPGRFSGRQFSNSRSEMNVSTLELGDSALYLCASSLAGGQRFTDTQYFGPGTRLTVL.

This chain joins TRBV18 and TRBJ2-7; the D gene is possibly TRBD2 (5 bases). CDR1 and CDR2 (germline): KGHSH, LQKENI. This CDR3 contains 16 residues. V lost 0 bases, J lost 9 bases, and 21 bases lay in between. Here the CDR3 reads CASSPPGAQGGVGQYF. The CDR3 region has the DNA TGTGCCAGCTCACCACCGGGAGCACAAGGCGGTGTCGGGCAGTACTTC.

J is TRBJ1-1 and V is TRBV5-1; 10 nucleotides line up with TRBD1. This CDR3 has 15 amino acids. CDR1 and CDR2 (germline): SGHRS, YFSETQ. V was pared by 5 bases and J by 4 bases, with 8 bases of the junction left unmatched. CDR3: CASRSPDRGSTEAFF. CDR3 DNA sequence: TGCGCCAGCAGATCTCCGGACAGGGGGAGCACTGAAGCTTTCTTT.

This clone was recorded once. The gene calls are TRBV6-2 or TRBV6-3 and TRBJ1-6; 7 bases match TRBD1. V trimming: 0 bases; J trimming: 5 bases; junction bases outside the gene matches: 4. The CDR3 has 16 amino acids. The germline V gene has CDR1 MNHEY and CDR2 SVGEGT. In DNA, the CDR3 is TGTGCCAGCAGTTACTCTCTCGGGACAGATAATTCACCCCTCCACTTT. Translation: CASSYSLGTDNSPLHF.

The rearrangement joins TRBV5-1 to TRBJ2-1, with 12 nucleotides matching TRBD2. The J segment lost 10 bases and the V segment lost 0 bases, leaving 5 bases of the junction unmatched. Germline CDR1 and CDR2: SGHRS and YFSETQ. This CDR3 comprises 15 residues. The CDR3 spells CASSLVTSGSREQFF. CDR3 DNA sequence: TGCGCCAGCAGCTTGGTGACTAGCGGGAGTCGGGAGCAGTTCTTC.

This clone was counted only a few times. The rearrangement uses TRBV27 and TRBJ2-1, with 8 bases matching TRBD1. Germline CDR1 is MNHEY and CDR2 is SMNVEV (reference sequence). V gave up 7 bases and J gave up 3 bases; unmatched junction bases: 11. The CDR3 sequence is 16 residues long. This CDR3 is CASTPAGGAGYNEQFF. The CDR3 nucleotides are TGTGCCAGCACTCCCGCAGGGGGCGCAGGCTACAATGAGCAGTTCTTC.

In its sample, this clone was seen many times. This sequence joins TRBV24-1 and TRBJ2-3, with TRBD1 matching over 7 bases. Looked up from germline, CDR1 is KGHDR and CDR2 is SFDVKD. This CDR3 region has 19 residues. The V and J ends lost 1 base and 0 bases, in that order; junction bases with no gene match: 12. The CDR3 DNA reads as TGTGCCACCAGTGATTTCCCTAAGACAGGGCTCTCTAGCACAGATACGCAGTATTTT. This translates into CATSDFPKTGLSSTDTQYF.

This chain uses TRBV7-8 with TRBJ1-2; no definite D call. The V end was cut by 5 bases, the J end by 8 bases, with 15 bases between. This CDR3 has 13 residues. The V gene's germline CDR1 is SGHVS and CDR2 FQNEAQ. CDR3 coding DNA: TGTGCCAGCAGCCCTCTCGGGGTGCAAGGCTACACCTTC. Translation gives CASSPLGVQGYTF.

The rearrangement joins TRBV2 to TRBJ1-2, with a weak D call TRBD1 (5 bases). Per the germline V gene, CDR1 is SNHLY and CDR2 is FYNNEI. The V gene lost 7 bases and the J gene lost 8 bases, with 20 bases spanning the gap. CDR3 size: 14 residues. The CDR3 region has the DNA TGTGCCAGCATCGAGGACACGTCTCAAAGGGGCTACACCTTC. This gives the protein CASIEDTSQRGYTF.

This chain links TRBV5-1 with TRBJ2-2; 9 nucleotides match TRBD1. The J segment lost 3 bases and the V segment lost 3 bases, leaving 6 bases of the junction unmatched. Germline lookup yields CDR1 SGHRS and CDR2 YFSETQ. The CDR3 is made up of 16 amino acids. CDR3 in DNA: TGCGCCAGCAGCTCCAGGACAGGGGTGGACACCGGGGAGCTGTTTTTT. Its translation: CASSSRTGVDTGELFF.

A note on this clone: A much larger clone is a single base away; this may be a read error. V and J are TRBV29-1 and TRBJ2-7; D is possibly TRBD1 (6 bases). This CDR3 is built from 14 residues. Germline loops: CDR1 SQVTM, CDR2 ANQGSEA. Deletions cut 5 bases from V and 3 bases from J, with 17 bases between. The chain's CDR3 is CSVWGHDDIYEQYF. For the CDR3, the DNA is TGCAGCGTTTGGGGACACGACGATATCTACGAGCAGTACTTC.

This chain joins TRBV19 and TRBJ2-5; TRBD1 aligns across 7 bases. The CDR3 length is 15 residues. From germline, CDR1 is LNHDA and CDR2 SQIVND (reference sequence). V lost 5 bases to trimming and J lost 5 bases; unmatched junction nucleotides: 11. CDR3 sequence (DNA): TGTGCCAGTAGTCCGCAGACAGGGTATAGGGAGACCCAGTACTTC. It specifies CASSPQTGYRETQYF.

Only a few counts were recorded for this clone. The chain has TRBV19 and TRBJ1-1; D is undetermined. The V and J ends lost 3 bases and 4 bases respectively, with 6 bases between them. Germline values: CDR1 LNHDA, CDR2 SQIVND (reference sequence). CDR3 length: 12 amino acids. The CDR3 protein is CASSMIGTEAFF. The CDR3 nucleotides read TGTGCCAGTAGTATGATCGGCACTGAAGCTTTCTTT.

The chain has TRBV7-9 and TRBJ2-1, with 8 bases fitting TRBD2. CDR1 is SEHNR and CDR2 is FQNEAQ in the germline V gene (reference sequence). With 4 bases clipped from V and 8 bases from J, the junction kept 10 bases outside the gene matches. The CDR3 sequence is 15 residues long. Here the CDR3 DNA reads TGTGCCAGCAGCTCTGGACTAGCACGCCCCCATGAGCAGTTCTTC. Translated: CASSSGLARPHEQFF.

The rearrangement links TRBV7-2 to TRBJ2-1, with D perhaps matching TRBD1 (6 bases). The CDR3 is 13 residues long. Germline lookup yields CDR1 SGHTA and CDR2 FQGNSA. Trimming pared 6 bases from V and 5 bases from J, leaving 11 bases between. The CDR3 here is CASRGAANNEQFF. In DNA, the CDR3 is TGTGCCAGCAGGGGGGCCGCTAACAATGAGCAGTTCTTC.

The rearrangement uses TRBV6-5 and TRBJ1-1; D ambiguous. Trimming took 4 bases from V and 2 from J, leaving 8 bases between them. The CDR3 extends over 13 amino acids. Looked up from germline, CDR1 is MNHEY and CDR2 is SVGAGI. The CDR3 bases are TGTGCCAGCAGTTTTACACAAAACACTGAAGCTTTCTTT. Translation: CASSFTQNTEAFF.

The chain links TRBV29-1 to TRBJ1-5, with 9 bases identical to TRBD1. The CDR3 has 13 amino acids. V dropped 5 bases and J dropped 7; count of bases not matched to a gene: 6. Germline-derived CDR1 and CDR2 are SQVTM and ANQGSEA. The CDR3 spells CSVSDRGKQPQHF. The CDR3 DNA reads as TGCAGCGTTTCCGACAGGGGGAAACAGCCCCAGCATTTT.

This chain links TRBV14 with TRBJ2-7, with D possibly being TRBD1 (7 bases). Germline V gives CDR1 SGHDN, CDR2 FVKESK. The V end lost 0 bases, the J end lost 4 bases, and 13 bases lay between the germline ends. The CDR3 has 15 amino acids. The CDR3, as DNA: TGTGCCAGCAGCCAAGATGCAGGGGGGTTTTACGAGCAGTACTTC. The encoded protein is CASSQDAGGFYEQYF.

This chain links TRBV7-8 with TRBJ1-2; D possibly corresponds to TRBD1 (6 bases). The length of the CDR3 is 13 residues. Trimming stripped 3 bases from V and 1 base from J, with 6 bases between. Germline lookup yields CDR1 SGHVS and CDR2 FQNEAQ. CDR3 residues: CASSLDSNYGYTF. The CDR3 DNA reads TGTGCCAGCAGCTTGGACAGTAACTATGGCTACACCTTC.